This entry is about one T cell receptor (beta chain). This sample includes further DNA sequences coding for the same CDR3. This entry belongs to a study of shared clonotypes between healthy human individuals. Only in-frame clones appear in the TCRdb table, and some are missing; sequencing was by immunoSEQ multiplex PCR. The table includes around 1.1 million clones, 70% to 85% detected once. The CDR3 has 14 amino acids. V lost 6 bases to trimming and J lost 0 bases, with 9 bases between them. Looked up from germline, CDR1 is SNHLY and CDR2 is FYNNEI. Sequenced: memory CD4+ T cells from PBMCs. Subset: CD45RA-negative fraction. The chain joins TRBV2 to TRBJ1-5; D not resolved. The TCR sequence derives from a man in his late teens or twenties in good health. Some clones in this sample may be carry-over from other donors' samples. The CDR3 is CASRRTDSNQPQHF. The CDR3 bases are TGTGCCAGCAGGCGGACGGATAGCAATCAGCCCCAGCATTTT. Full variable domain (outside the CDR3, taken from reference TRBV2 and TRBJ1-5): EPEVTQTPSHQVTQMGQEVILRCVPISNHLYFYWYRQILGQKVEFLVSFYNNEISEKSEIFDDQFSVERPDGSNFTLKIRSTKLEDSAMYFCASRRTDSNQPQHFGDGTRLSIL.